Presented here are 22 T cell receptor beta chains from one specimen sequenced in a study of T cells in narcolepsy. Clones were read by immunoSEQ multiplex PCR, and TCRdb kept only the in-frame ones, dropping some. The sample carries some 30,000 clones, 87% recorded once. Sequencing was performed on memory (CD45RA-) CD4+ T cells from blood. The receptors come from a human donor in good health.

V usage is TRBV5-1 and J usage is TRBJ1-1, with D uncertain. Germline V gene data show CDR1 as SGHRS and CDR2 as YFSETQ. The CDR3 covers 15 residues. V dropped 0 bases and J dropped 1 base, with 10 bases sitting between them. The DNA for the CDR3 is TGCGCCAGCAGCTTGGAATATTTTTCGAACACTGAAGCTTTCTTT. Translation gives CASSLEYFSNTEAFF.

This clone was seen more than once but under ten times. The rearrangement links TRBV13 to TRBJ2-5; 10 bases map to TRBD1. The germline gives CDR1 PRHDT, CDR2 FYEKMQ (reference sequence). The V segment lost 5 bases and the J segment 5 bases; nucleotides outside the gene matches: 8. This CDR3 has 15 residues. CDR3 nucleotide sequence: TGTGCCAGCAGCCCCGGACAGGGGGACTGGGAGACCCAGTACTTC. It encodes CASSPGQGDWETQYF.

The V gene is TRBV6-1, the J gene TRBJ1-2; D unresolved. The CDR3 contains 14 residues. V shed 2 bases and J shed 8 bases, with 15 bases lying between them. Germline loops: CDR1 MNHNS, CDR2 SASEGT. The CDR3 bases are TGTGCCAGCAGTGAATGGGCAGATCGTGGGGGCTACACCTTC. Residues: CASSEWADRGGYTF.

There are a few counts of this clone. This chain uses TRBV6-6 with TRBJ2-7; no reliable D call. V lost 4 bases and J lost 7, with 8 bases in between. In germline, CDR1 is MNHNY, CDR2 SVGAGI (reference sequence). The CDR3 totals 11 residues. The CDR3 nucleotides read TGTGCCAGCAGTTTCCGTGGAGAGCAGTACTTC. Translation: CASSFRGEQYF.

The J gene is TRBJ2-5, the V gene TRBV15; D call uncertain. Germline CDR1 and CDR2: LNHNV and YYDKDF (reference sequence). V lost 1 base and J 1 base, leaving 10 bases between the germline ends. CDR3 size: 15 residues. CDR3 amino acids: CATSRVGSRQETQYF. In DNA form, the CDR3 reads TGTGCCACCAGCAGAGTAGGGTCACGCCAAGAGACCCAGTACTTC.

The chain employs TRBV11-2 and TRBJ2-5, with D possibly being TRBD1 (6 bases). The CDR3 covers 16 residues. Trimming left V 2 bases short and J 0 bases short, with 13 bases between. Germline V gene sequence: CDR1 SGHAT, CDR2 FQNNGV. CDR3 nucleotide sequence: TGTGCCAGCAGCTTAATCACAGGGTGGGACCAAGAGACCCAGTACTTC. Translation: CASSLITGWDQETQYF.

The chain joins TRBV27 to TRBJ1-5; D may be TRBD1 (5 bases). The ends were cut back, 8 bases at V and 6 bases at J, with 11 bases in the middle. This CDR3 is 12 amino acids long. Per the germline V gene, CDR1 is MNHEY and CDR2 is SMNVEV (reference sequence). For the CDR3, the DNA is TGTGCCAGCCGGACATATGGTCAGCCCCAGCATTTT. This gives the protein CASRTYGQPQHF.

The V gene is TRBV12-5, the J gene TRBJ2-7; 11 positions agree with TRBD2. Per the germline V gene, CDR1 is LGHNT and CDR2 is FRNRAP. This CDR3 is built from 14 residues. Trimming at V came to 6 bases and at J to 2 bases, leaving 3 bases not matched to a gene. CDR3 protein: CASGLAGGTYEQYF. DNA for the CDR3: TGTGCTAGTGGCCTAGCGGGAGGAACCTACGAGCAGTACTTC.

There are a few counts of this clone. This chain joins TRBV7-2 and TRBJ1-3, with D uncertain. This CDR3 has 16 amino acids. Trimming removed 3 bases from V and 0 bases from J, with 12 bases in between. Per germline, CDR1 SGHTA and CDR2 FQGNSA. CDR3 residues: CASSFFGLSSGNTIYF. The CDR3 DNA reads TGTGCCAGCAGCTTCTTCGGTCTTTCCTCTGGAAACACCATATATTTT.

The V and J genes are TRBV19 and TRBJ1-1; D may be TRBD1 (5 bases). The CDR3 is made up of 15 amino acids. The germline V gene has CDR1 LNHDA and CDR2 SQIVND (reference sequence). V was clipped by 6 bases and J by 1 base, with 15 bases between them. The CDR3 loop is CASSTRQTSNTEAFF. The CDR3 region has the DNA TGTGCCAGTAGCACCCGACAGACCTCGAACACTGAAGCTTTCTTT.

The J gene is TRBJ2-7, the V gene TRBV5-1; TRBD2 matches at 7 bases. The CDR3 loop spans 16 amino acids. Looked up from germline, CDR1 is SGHRS and CDR2 is YFSETQ. The ends lost 4 bases at V and 0 bases at J; junction bases unmatched: 10. This CDR3 is CASSPGASGSSYEQYF. The CDR3, as DNA: TGCGCCAGCAGCCCCGGGGCTAGCGGCAGCTCCTACGAGCAGTACTTC.

The chain recombines TRBV9 with TRBJ1-1; D is uncertain. Germline CDR1 and CDR2: SGDLS and YYNGEE. The V end lost 3 bases, the J end lost 1 base, and 7 bases lay between the germline ends. The CDR3 is 13 amino acids. CDR3 region: CASSALSNTEAFF. As DNA, the CDR3 is TGTGCCAGCAGCGCCCTTTCGAACACTGAAGCTTTCTTT.

The V gene is TRBV18, the J gene TRBJ1-2; unclear D gene. The CDR3 sequence is 13 residues long. Trimming pared 0 bases from V and 4 bases from J, leaving 6 bases between. CDR1 is KGHSH and CDR2 is LQKENI in the germline V gene. The CDR3 sequence: CASSPPGIYGYTF. CDR3 nucleotide sequence: TGTGCCAGCTCACCACCGGGCATCTATGGCTACACCTTC.

This chain connects TRBV19 to TRBJ1-5; D is undetermined. The CDR3 runs 15 residues. The V gene lost 7 bases and the J gene lost 0 bases, with 13 bases spanning the gap. Germline CDR1 and CDR2: LNHDA and SQIVND (reference sequence). CDR3 amino acids: CASTPPGDSNQPQHF. The CDR3 DNA is TGTGCCAGTACCCCCCCCGGAGATAGCAATCAGCCCCAGCATTTT.

The V and J genes are TRBV11-1 and TRBJ1-2; a possible D gene is TRBD1 (5 bases). CDR3 size: 13 residues. Per germline, CDR1 SGHAT and CDR2 FQDESV (reference sequence). The ends were cut back, 3 bases at V and 8 bases at J, with 13 bases in the middle. CDR3: CASSFGAARGYTF. The CDR3 DNA reads TGTGCCAGCAGCTTTGGGGCAGCACGAGGCTACACCTTC.

The CDR3 nucleotides are TGCAGCGTTGATTCAGGGGTAAATTTGAACTATGGCTACACCTTC. It codes for CSVDSGVNLNYGYTF. The chain joins TRBV29-1 to TRBJ1-2, with D tentatively TRBD1 (6 bases). Trimming took 3 bases from V and 2 from J, leaving 16 bases between them. The CDR3 has 15 amino acids. The germline gives CDR1 SQVTM, CDR2 ANQGSEA.

The sample holds a few counts of this clone. V gene TRBV19 combines with J gene TRBJ1-2; 9 positions match TRBD1. The CDR3 runs to 16 residues. The ends lost 5 bases at V and 4 bases at J; junction bases unmatched: 11. Germline assignment: CDR1 LNHDA and CDR2 SQIVND (reference sequence). CDR3 loop: CASSPGQGALLYGYTF. The DNA of the CDR3 is TGTGCCAGTAGTCCGGGACAGGGAGCCCTACTCTATGGCTACACCTTC.

J is TRBJ2-7 and V is TRBV7-9; 12 bases match TRBD2. This CDR3 region has 16 residues. The V gene end was trimmed by 1 base and the J gene end by 4 bases; junction bases not matched to a gene: 5. Per germline, CDR1 SEHNR and CDR2 FQNEAQ (reference sequence). The CDR3 nucleotides are TGTGCCAGCAGCTTAGAAGGGACTAGCGGGCGTTACGAGCAGTACTTC. This encodes CASSLEGTSGRYEQYF.

Here the CDR3 reads CASSVGTSYQPQHF. The CDR3 DNA is TGTGCCAGCAGTGTGGGGACCTCCTATCAGCCCCAGCATTTT. V gene TRBV2 combines with J gene TRBJ1-5, with a weak D call TRBD1 (5 bases). This CDR3 has 14 amino acids. The V end lost 4 bases, the J end lost 5 bases, and 12 bases lay between the germline ends. Germline CDR1 SNHLY, CDR2 FYNNEI. The variable domain in full, with the rest retrieved from reference TRBV2 and TRBJ1-5, is EPEVTQTPSHQVTQMGQEVILRCVPISNHLYFYWYRQILGQKVEFLVSFYNNEISEKSEIFDDQFSVERPDGSNFTLKIRSTKLEDSAMYFCASSVGTSYQPQHFGDGTRLSIL.

The rearrangement joins TRBV5-4 to TRBJ1-1, with D possibly TRBD1 on 5 matching bases. This CDR3 has 16 amino acids. Trimming took 5 bases from V and 4 from J, leaving 21 bases between them. Germline-derived CDR1 and CDR2 are SGHNT and YYREEE (reference sequence). CDR3 DNA sequence: TGTGCCAGCAGACTCCGGGACCTCTCCCGGGTCACTGAAGCTTTCTTT. Encoded protein: CASRLRDLSRVTEAFF.

The rearrangement links TRBV15 to TRBJ2-5, with unresolved D. There are 13 residues in the CDR3. CDR1 and CDR2 (germline): LNHNV, YYDKDF (reference sequence). The germline V and J ends were trimmed by 0 bases and 5 bases, with 7 bases remaining between them. The CDR3 here is CATSRDLWETQYF. In nucleotides, the CDR3 is TGTGCCACCAGCAGAGATTTATGGGAGACCCAGTACTTC.

This clone was found a few times. The genes are TRBV20-1 and TRBJ2-5; D gene ambiguous. The J call is doubtful: the DNA matches TRBJ2-7 better. Per germline, CDR1 DFQATT and CDR2 SNEGSKA (reference sequence). This CDR3 has 11 amino acids. CDR3 in DNA: TGCAGTGCTAGTATCTGGGGCGAGCAGTACTTC. Its protein is CSASIWGEQYF.